This TCR beta chain emerged from a study of T cells in tuberculosis. The study, taken as a whole, reports: Selection depended on which cryopreserved specimens were available.

Time point denoted: new active TB diagnosis, blood taken before or within 7 days of starting treatment. The CDR3 loop spans 14 amino acids. CDR1 is LNHDA and CDR2 is SQIVND in the germline V gene (reference sequence). Trimming left V 3 bases short and J 5 bases short, with 13 bases between. A word on this clone: Its antigen remains unidentified.

The table came from immunoSEQ multiplex PCR; TCRdb's copy has only in-frame clones and leaves some out. Among about 49,000 clones, 90% to 95% were seen once, and the ten largest hold approximately 1.5%. Source: PBMCs, taken at tuberculosis diagnosis. The chain has TRBV19 and TRBJ1-2; no clear D gene. This clonotype originated in an adult with tuberculosis. Here the CDR3 DNA reads TGTGCCAGTAGTATGCGGGCATTTCCGTATGGCTACACCTTC. Encoded protein: CASSMRAFPYGYTF.